The clone carrying this T cell receptor beta chain is a singleton in its sample. The entry originates in a study of regulatory T cells in long-lasting Graves disease. As for the study in general: Antithyroid drug exposure in newly diagnosed Graves' patients had lasted under 3 months.

Building of the TCR beta libraries involved iRepertoire HTBI primers and Arm-PCR of CDR3 regions. TCRdb reprocessed the multiplex PCR reads with MiXCR, giving one entry per CDR3 protein. The data contain fewer than 650,000 distinct CDR3 sequences, less than 20% of them singletons. Time point indicated: newly diagnosed GD, antithyroid drugs for less than 3 months. The authors made the TCR library using RNA they extracted from PBMCs. The CDR3 is made up of 15 amino acids. Germline CDR1 reads MNHEY; CDR2 reads SMNVEV (reference sequence). Trimming removed 11 bases at V and 0 bases at J, with 17 bases between. These data also formed part of another study, on T cells in Graves' hyperthyroidism and ophthalmopathy.

The input for sequencing was peripheral blood mononuclear cells (PBMCs), taken at new diagnosis, from a patient treated with antithyroid drugs. This clonotype was sampled from a woman younger than 45 with Graves disease. The chain uses TRBV27 and TRBJ2-4; D possibly corresponds to TRBD1 (6 bases). As DNA, the CDR3 is TGTGCCGCCGAGGACAGAGCCTTAGCCAAAAACATTCAGTACTTC. Amino acid sequence: CAAEDRALAKNIQYF.